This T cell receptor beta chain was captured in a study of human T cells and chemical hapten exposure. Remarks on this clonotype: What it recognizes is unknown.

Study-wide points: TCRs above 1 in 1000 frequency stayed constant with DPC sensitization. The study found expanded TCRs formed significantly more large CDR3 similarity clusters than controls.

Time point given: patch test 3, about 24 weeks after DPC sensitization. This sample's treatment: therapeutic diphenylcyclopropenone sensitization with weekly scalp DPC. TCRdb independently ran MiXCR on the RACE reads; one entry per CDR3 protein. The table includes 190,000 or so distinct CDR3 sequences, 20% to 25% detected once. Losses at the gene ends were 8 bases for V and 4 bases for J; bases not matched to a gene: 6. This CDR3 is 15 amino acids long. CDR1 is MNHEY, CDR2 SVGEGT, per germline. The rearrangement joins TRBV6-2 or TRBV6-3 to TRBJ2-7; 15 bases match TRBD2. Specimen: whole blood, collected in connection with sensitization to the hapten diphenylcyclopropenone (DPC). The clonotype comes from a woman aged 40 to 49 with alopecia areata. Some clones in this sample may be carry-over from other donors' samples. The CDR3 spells CASGDGLAGGYEQYF. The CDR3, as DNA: TGTGCCAGCGGCGACGGACTAGCGGGAGGGTACGAGCAGTACTTC.